This T cell receptor beta chain was observed in a study of cytomegalovirus exposure and HLA in healthy donors. The ends were cut back, 0 bases at V and 3 bases at J, with 6 bases in the middle. This CDR3 comprises 13 residues. Germline V gene data show CDR1 as SGHRS and CDR2 as YFSETQ. It was with 60 Vbeta and 13 Jbeta primers that the PCR ran. Some clones are missing from TCRdb's copy, which holds only in-frame ones; the method was immunoSEQ multiplex PCR. The table shows 200,000 to 250,000 clones, with roughly four fifths occurring only once. V is TRBV5-1 and J is TRBJ1-1, with a tentative D call TRBD1 (5 bases). This receptor was obtained from a middle-aged woman in good health and CMV-seronegative. The source material was PBMCs. The CDR3 DNA is TGCGCCAGCAGCTTGGAGACAGACACTGAAGCTTTCTTT. Its translation is CASSLETDTEAFF.